The 17 T cell receptor beta chains below come from one sample, sequenced in a study of T cell repertoires in cytomegalovirus infection (dated by TCRdb to between 2018 and 2020). Sequencer: Illumina HiSeq 1500. Using fastp at Q25 and MiXCR, TCRdb reprocessed the public reads and kept productive beta chains. Under each unique CDR3 protein, matching rows form one entry showing the most common genes and DNA. This sample holds about half a million distinct CDR3 sequences; about two fifths were observed only once. The ten largest clones represent 35% to 50% of the sample. The treatment or condition label, as the study defines it: in vitro stimulation with specific CMV peptide epitopes to enrich CMV-specific T cells. Their target antigens are unknown. The sample was cultured PBMCs, taken from culture after CMV antigen stimulation. The receptors were sampled from a human donor in good health (CMV status not recorded). Some clones in this sample may be carry-over from other donors' samples.

The V and J genes are TRBV2 and TRBJ2-7, with a weak D call TRBD1 (5 bases). The CDR3 is 14 amino acids. Germline V lookup: CDR1 SNHLY, CDR2 FYNNEI. The germline V and J ends were trimmed by 6 bases and 9 bases, with 21 bases remaining between them. The CDR3 reads CASRRSQGNLGQYF. CDR3 nucleotides: TGTGCCAGCAGGCGGAGCCAGGGAAATTTGGGGCAGTACTTC.

This clonotype was observed many times. The rearrangement uses TRBV7-6 and TRBJ2-5; unclear D gene. V lost 5 bases, J lost 0 bases, and 7 bases lay in between. CDR1 and CDR2 (germline): SGHVS, FNYEAQ. CDR3 length equals 13 residues. The CDR3 DNA reads TGTGCCAGCAGCCTGACCCACCAAGAGACCCAGTACTTC. Translation gives CASSLTHQETQYF.

The sample holds a few counts of this clonotype. The chain is built from TRBV14 and TRBJ2-1, with a possible D match to TRBD2 (5 bases). This CDR3 is 14 amino acids long. V dropped 4 bases and J dropped 10 bases, with 17 bases sitting between them. The germline CDR1 and CDR2 sequences are SGHDN and FVKESK. The CDR3 loop reads CASSPLGAGPEQFF. The CDR3 DNA is TGTGCCAGCAGCCCCCTGGGCGCGGGTCCGGAGCAGTTCTTC.

The rearrangement joins TRBV14 to TRBJ1-4; D is unclear. Germline lookup yields CDR1 SGHDN and CDR2 FVKESK. Trimming pared 2 bases from V and 4 bases from J, leaving 5 bases between. The CDR3 has 13 residues. CDR3 amino acids: CASSQFINEKLFF. As DNA, the CDR3 is TGTGCCAGCAGCCAATTCATTAATGAAAAACTGTTTTTT.

With regard to this clonotype: One end of the junction fails to match germline, which may point to a read error. This sequence joins TRBV6-6 and TRBJ1-5; D is possibly TRBD1 (5 bases). The CDR3 is made up of 13 amino acids. Germline CDR1 MNHNY, CDR2 SVGAGI (reference sequence). The CDR3 loop is CASRERGNQPQHF. In DNA form, the CDR3 reads TGTGCCAGCAGGGAGAGGGGCAACCAGCCCCAGCATTTT.

This chain uses TRBV20-1 with TRBJ2-3; D could derive from TRBD1 or TRBD2 (5 bases each). The CDR3 contains 13 residues. CDR1 is DFQATT and CDR2 is SNEGSKA in the germline V gene (reference sequence). V lost 6 bases and J 11 bases, leaving 21 bases between the germline ends. CDR3 in amino acids: CSARNSGRHGQYF. The CDR3 bases are TGCAGTGCCAGAAATTCGGGGCGTCATGGGCAGTATTTT.

The chain employs TRBV7-2 and TRBJ2-7; D is ambiguous. V was shortened by 0 bases and J by 2 bases, with 11 bases between the two germline ends. Looked up from germline, CDR1 is SGHTA and CDR2 is FQGNSA. This CDR3 region has 15 residues. The CDR3 loop reads CASSLASTTTYEQYF. The DNA for the CDR3 is TGTGCCAGCAGCTTAGCATCGACCACTACCTACGAGCAGTACTTC.

The CDR3 DNA follows: TGTGCCAGCAGCCGCGCCCCCGCCGACAATTACGAGCAGTACTTC. Protein sequence: CASSRAPADNYEQYF. V usage is TRBV3-1 and J usage is TRBJ2-7; D is unresolved. CDR1 LGHDT and CDR2 YNNKEL come from the germline V gene (reference sequence). V was trimmed by 4 bases and J by 4 bases, leaving 17 bases between them. This CDR3 region has 15 residues.

The CDR3 loop is CATSQFPIVLQHF. The CDR3 DNA is TGTGCCACCTCCCAATTCCCAATCGTGCTCCAGCATTTT. The V and J genes are TRBV15 and TRBJ1-5; the D is unclear. The ends were cut back, 8 bases at V and 12 bases at J, with 20 bases in the middle. The CDR3 is 13 amino acids. CDR1 is LNHNV and CDR2 is YYDKDF in the germline V gene (reference sequence).

The gene calls are TRBV7-8 and TRBJ2-3, with no clear D. Germline CDR1 and CDR2: SGHVS and FQNEAQ. The CDR3 consists of 14 residues. V gave up 2 bases and J gave up 4 bases, with 10 bases separating them. CDR3 nucleotide sequence: TGTGCCAGCAGCTTAAGAAGGCTGGCAGATACGCAGTATTTT. Its translation is CASSLRRLADTQYF.

This clonotype appeared many times. This sequence joins TRBV7-9 and TRBJ2-7, with a tentative D call TRBD2 (7 bases). Trimming removed 5 bases at V and 10 bases at J, with 15 bases between. Germline values: CDR1 SEHNR, CDR2 FQNEAQ (reference sequence). This CDR3 is built from 12 residues. CDR3 sequence: CASSRPRGTQYF. In DNA, the CDR3 is TGTGCCAGCAGCCGCCCGCGGGGGACACAGTACTTC. The full variable domain, completed using reference TRBV7-9 and TRBJ2-7, is DTGVSQNPRHKITKRGQNVTFRCDPISEHNRLYWYRQTLGQGPEFLTYFQNEAQLEKSRLLSDRFSAERPKGSFSTLEIQRTEQGDSAMYLCASSRPRGTQYFGPGTRLTVT.

This rearrangement joins TRBV7-2 to TRBJ2-5, with TRBD2 matching 7 bases. CDR3 length equals 13 residues. The V segment lost 5 bases and the J segment 8 bases; nucleotides outside the gene matches: 8. Germline V gene lookup returns CDR1 SGHTA and CDR2 FQGNSA. In DNA, the CDR3 is TGTGCCAGCAGCGAAGCCGGCGGGGGAACCCAGTACTTC. It codes for CASSEAGGGTQYF.

Here the CDR3 DNA reads TGTGCCAGCAGCCAAGTCAGGGGTAACGGCTACACCTTC. This sequence encodes CASSQVRGNGYTF. This sequence joins TRBV3-1 and TRBJ1-2, with a weak D call TRBD1 (6 bases). The CDR3 has 13 amino acids. Germline V gene lookup returns CDR1 LGHDT and CDR2 YNNKEL (reference sequence). The V end was cut by 1 base, the J end by 8 bases, with 11 bases between.

The chain joins TRBV5-1 to TRBJ1-3; 8 positions agree with TRBD1. Germline V gene data show CDR1 as SGHRS and CDR2 as YFSETQ. V was pared by 0 bases and J by 1 base, with 3 bases of the junction left unmatched. CDR3 length: 16 amino acids. This CDR3 reads CASSLARGLSGNTIYF. In nucleotides, the CDR3 is TGCGCCAGCAGCTTGGCCAGGGGGCTATCTGGAAACACCATATATTTT.

This chain joins TRBV15 and TRBJ2-3; possibly TRBD1 for D (5 bases). The CDR3 extends over 17 amino acids. The V end lost 0 bases, the J end lost 1 base, and 14 bases lay between the germline ends. In germline, CDR1 is LNHNV, CDR2 YYDKDF (reference sequence). Written as DNA, the CDR3 is TGTGCCACCAGCAGAGATCTTAGGGGTGAGGGCACAGATACGCAGTATTTT. The encoded protein is CATSRDLRGEGTDTQYF.

V and J are TRBV2 and TRBJ1-1, with D possibly TRBD1 on 5 matching bases. V shed 5 bases and J shed 7 bases, with 14 bases lying between them. The V gene's germline CDR1 is SNHLY and CDR2 FYNNEI. The CDR3 has 13 residues. CDR3 sequence: CASSTGMGLEAFF. CDR3 in DNA: TGTGCCAGCAGTACAGGAATGGGTCTTGAAGCTTTCTTT.

J is TRBJ2-6 and V is TRBV5-6, with a tentative D call TRBD1 (5 bases). The CDR3 sequence is 17 residues long. Trimming removed 1 base at V and 0 bases at J, with 11 bases between. Germline lookup yields CDR1 SGHDT and CDR2 YYEEEE. CDR3 sequence reads: CASSLRTGYSGANVLTF. The CDR3 DNA sequence: TGTGCCAGCAGCTTGAGAACAGGATACTCTGGGGCCAACGTCCTGACTTTC.